These 30 T cell receptor beta chains were sequenced from one sample in a study of T cells after yellow fever vaccination (dated by TCRdb to between 2017 and 2020). The sample's treatment or condition label, decoded: live attenuated yellow fever vaccine strain. Libraries were constructed by 5' RACE. Sequencing relied on an Illumina NovaSeq 6000. TCRdb ran its own pipeline on the public reads, namely fastp trimming at Q25 and MiXCR clone calling, and kept in-frame beta chains. Duplicate CDR3 protein sequences are folded into a single record with the most common DNA and genes. The sample contains around 310,000 distinct CDR3 sequences, around 4.3% of them found a single time. Clones ranked in the top ten supply approximately 19% of the sample. The sequenced sample was PBMCs, obtained 15 days after the yellow fever booster vaccination. These receptors were taken from a man between 18 and 35 years old who received the YFV17D yellow fever vaccine.

This clonotype has at least ten counts. The CDR3 DNA is TGTGCCAGCAGCTTAGACCGACAAACCCAAGAGACCCAGTACTTC. The encoded protein is CASSLDRQTQETQYF. The rearrangement links TRBV7-2 to TRBJ2-5; D unclear. There are 15 residues in the CDR3. V was cut by 1 base and J by 1 base, with 10 bases left in between. CDR1 is SGHTA, CDR2 FQGNSA, per germline.

This clonotype was found many times. The chain is built from TRBV15 and TRBJ1-2, with 8 bases that match TRBD1. From germline, CDR1 is LNHNV and CDR2 YYDKDF (reference sequence). CDR3 length: 17 residues. V lost 0 bases, J lost 0 bases, and 6 bases stayed unmatched. CDR3 region: CATSRDRGTGANYGYTF. CDR3 nucleotide sequence: TGTGCCACCAGCAGAGATCGAGGGACAGGAGCTAACTATGGCTACACCTTC.

This clonotype was counted at least ten times. J is TRBJ1-2 and V is TRBV27; D gene unclear. Trimming left V 6 bases short and J 0 bases short, with 8 bases between. Looked up from germline, CDR1 is MNHEY and CDR2 is SMNVEV (reference sequence). This CDR3 spans 13 amino acids. The CDR3 DNA reads TGTGCCAGCAGGTTCTCCGCTAACTATGGCTACACCTTC. Protein sequence: CASRFSANYGYTF.

This clonotype showed up just a few times. The chain uses TRBV7-2 and TRBJ1-4, with TRBD1 matching 7 bases. Per germline, CDR1 SGHTA and CDR2 FQGNSA. V shed 5 bases, J shed 8 bases, and the junction held 8 bases outside the gene matches. CDR3 length equals 14 residues. Here the CDR3 DNA reads TGTGCCAGCAGCCCCCGACAGGGAGTCGAAAAACTGTTTTTT. Its protein is CASSPRQGVEKLFF.

This clonotype has ten or more counts. The rearrangement links TRBV12-3 or TRBV12-4 to TRBJ1-2, with D possibly being TRBD1 (5 bases). V lost 10 bases, J lost 2 bases, and 17 bases lay in between. The length of the CDR3 is 14 residues. CDR3 coding DNA: TGTGCCACAGTACGACCGACAGCCAACTATGGCTACACCTTC. Translated, it gives CATVRPTANYGYTF.

This clonotype was seen repeatedly, ten times or more. The V and J genes are TRBV9 and TRBJ2-2; D might be TRBD2 (5 bases). Germline CDR1 is SGDLS and CDR2 is YYNGEE. Trimming pared 4 bases from V and 8 bases from J, leaving 15 bases between. The CDR3 consists of 14 residues. This chain's CDR3 is CASSIRTGGGELFF. CDR3 coding DNA: TGTGCCAGCAGCATTCGGACCGGCGGGGGGGAGCTGTTTTTT.

This clonotype was picked up a small number of times. The V and J genes are TRBV5-1 and TRBJ2-7; perhaps TRBD1 as D (5 bases). The V gene's germline CDR1 is SGHRS and CDR2 YFSETQ. This CDR3 spans 16 amino acids. V dropped 0 bases and J dropped 0 bases, with 13 bases sitting between them. The CDR3 sequence is CASSLGSRTLSYEQYF. In DNA, the CDR3 is TGCGCCAGCAGCTTGGGGTCACGGACACTCTCCTACGAGCAGTACTTC. Complete variable domain (other parts from reference TRBV5-1 and TRBJ2-7): KAGVTQTPRYLIKTRGQQVTLSCSPISGHRSVSWYQQTPGQGLQFLFEYFSETQRNKGNFPGRFSGRQFSNSRSEMNVSTLELGDSALYLCASSLGSRTLSYEQYFGPGTRLTVT.

The genes are TRBV20-1 and TRBJ2-1; D could derive from TRBD1 or TRBD2 (5 bases each). V was clipped by 2 bases and J by 4 bases, with 15 bases between them. The germline gives CDR1 DFQATT, CDR2 SNEGSKA (reference sequence). CDR3 size: 15 residues. Here the CDR3 DNA reads TGCAGTGCTAGAATCGTCGGGACGACTTACAATGAGCAGTTCTTC. This sequence encodes CSARIVGTTYNEQFF.

The rearrangement joins TRBV29-1 to TRBJ1-1; D might be TRBD1 (5 bases). CDR1 SQVTM and CDR2 ANQGSEA come from the germline V gene. The CDR3 sequence is 11 residues long. V lost 4 bases, J lost 11 bases, and 14 bases lay in between. CDR3 coding DNA: TGCAGCGTTGGGTCGACAGTCGGGGCTTTCTTT. Translated, it gives CSVGSTVGAFF. Full variable domain (rest looked up from reference TRBV29-1 and TRBJ1-1): SAVISQKPSRDICQRGTSLTIQCQVDSQVTMMFWYRQQPGQSLTLIATANQGSEATYESGFVIDKFPISRPNLTFSTLTVSNMSPEDSSIYLCSVGSTVGAFFGQGTRLTVV.

This clonotype came up many times. The V call is TRBV6-5, the J call TRBJ2-7; D is ambiguous. V dropped 2 bases and J dropped 3 bases, with 8 bases sitting between them. This CDR3 is built from 13 residues. The germline gives CDR1 MNHEY, CDR2 SVGAGI. The DNA of the CDR3 is TGTGCCAGCAGTTACGAGGCCCACTACGAGCAGTACTTC. Protein product: CASSYEAHYEQYF.

This clonotype was seen more than once but under ten times. V is TRBV30 and J is TRBJ1-2, with unresolved D. Germline V CDR1 and CDR2: GTSNPN, SVGIG (reference sequence). The length of the CDR3 is 14 residues. Trimming stripped 1 base from V and 2 bases from J, with 11 bases between. The CDR3 region is CAWSGSVFNYGYTF. CDR3 coding DNA: TGTGCCTGGAGTGGATCGGTTTTCAACTATGGCTACACCTTC.

This clonotype was counted between two and nine times. J is TRBJ2-1 and V is TRBV27, with 8 bases matching TRBD1. The germline gives CDR1 MNHEY, CDR2 SMNVEV (reference sequence). Trimming at V came to 5 bases and at J to 0 bases, leaving 0 bases not matched to a gene. CDR3 size: 14 residues. This CDR3 is CASSTGGSYNEQFF. The CDR3 nucleotides are TGTGCCAGCAGTACAGGGGGCTCCTACAATGAGCAGTTCTTC.

V is TRBV10-3 and J is TRBJ1-5; a weak D match, TRBD1 (5 bases). Between the trimmed V and J ends, which lost 8 bases and 2 bases, there was a span of 13 bases. Per germline, CDR1 ENHRY and CDR2 SYGVKD. This CDR3 has 14 residues. CDR3 sequence: CAIGSGRGNQPQHF. CDR3 DNA: TGTGCCATCGGGAGCGGCAGGGGCAATCAGCCCCAGCATTTT.

This clonotype was picked up a small number of times. V usage is TRBV6-6 and J usage is TRBJ1-6; 8 bases agree with TRBD1. Germline V CDR1 and CDR2: MNHNY, SVGAGI (reference sequence). The CDR3 has 14 residues. Trimming cost V 5 bases and J 9 bases; bases outside gene matches: 6. The CDR3 DNA sequence: TGTGCCAGCAGTCTCCGGACAGGGACTTCACCCCTCCACTTT. Its protein product is CASSLRTGTSPLHF.

The V gene is TRBV11-2, the J gene TRBJ2-3; D gene uncertain. CDR3 length: 17 amino acids. Germline values: CDR1 SGHAT, CDR2 FQNNGV. The germline V and J ends were trimmed by 5 bases and 2 bases, with 20 bases remaining between them. CDR3 DNA sequence: TGTGCCAGCAGCGATACCCCCACCTGGGCTTTCACAGATACGCAGTATTTT. It yields the protein CASSDTPTWAFTDTQYF.

This clonotype was detected only once. V is TRBV20-1 and J is TRBJ2-3, with 8 nucleotides matching TRBD1. The CDR3 consists of 13 residues. Germline V gene lookup returns CDR1 DFQATT and CDR2 SNEGSKA (reference sequence). The CDR3 loop is CRRPGGLVDTQYF. CDR3 DNA sequence: TGCAGAAGACCAGGGGGCCTTGTAGATACGCAGTATTTT.

This clonotype was counted ten times or more. The chain uses TRBV20-1 and TRBJ2-1; no clear D gene. The CDR3 is 12 amino acids. The V gene lost 3 bases and the J gene lost 4 bases, with 7 bases spanning the gap. Germline V gene lookup returns CDR1 DFQATT and CDR2 SNEGSKA (reference sequence). As DNA, the CDR3 is TGCAGTGCTAGGGAACAGTACAATGAGCAGTTCTTC. Translated: CSAREQYNEQFF.

The chain couples TRBV28 to TRBJ1-4, with TRBD1 matching over 7 bases. The CDR3 covers 15 residues. Trimming at V came to 6 bases and at J to 3 bases, leaving 7 bases not matched to a gene. Germline V gene data show CDR1 as MDHEN and CDR2 as SYDVKM. This chain's CDR3 is CASSSRGTANEKLFF. The CDR3 DNA reads TGTGCCAGCAGCTCCCGTGGGACAGCTAATGAAAAACTGTTTTTT.

This clonotype was seen more than once but under ten times. The chain has TRBV9 and TRBJ1-1; D not resolved. The germline gives CDR1 SGDLS, CDR2 YYNGEE. V shed 4 bases and J shed 6 bases, with 13 bases lying between them. The CDR3 is 13 amino acids. CDR3 region: CASSQGLLAEAFF. In DNA form, the CDR3 reads TGTGCCAGCAGCCAAGGGTTGTTGGCTGAAGCTTTCTTT. The variable domain in full, with the rest retrieved from reference TRBV9 and TRBJ1-1, is DSGVTQTPKHLITATGQRVTLRCSPRSGDLSVYWYQQSLDQGLQFLIQYYNGEERAKGNILERFSAQQFPDLHSELNLSSLELGDSALYFCASSQGLLAEAFFGQGTRLTVV.

The sample holds many counts of this clonotype. V usage is TRBV20-1 and J usage is TRBJ2-7; maybe TRBD2 (6 bases). V lost 1 base and J lost 4, with 11 bases in between. The CDR3 runs 13 residues. Germline CDR1 reads DFQATT; CDR2 reads SNEGSKA (reference sequence). CDR3 protein: CSARVPGTYEQYF. CDR3 DNA sequence: TGCAGTGCTAGAGTTCCAGGGACTTACGAGCAGTACTTC.

The CDR3 DNA reads as TGTGCCAGCAGCTTGGTTGTGGGGACAGGGAACACTGAAGCTTTCTTT. This codes for CASSLVVGTGNTEAFF. This chain uses TRBV5-8 with TRBJ1-1; 8 nucleotides line up with TRBD1. J lost 1 base, V lost 0 bases, and 5 bases had no gene match. Germline CDR1 reads SGHTS; CDR2 reads YDEGEE. The CDR3 totals 16 residues.

J is TRBJ1-3 and V is TRBV20-1; D is ambiguous. Trimming cost V 3 bases and J 4 bases, with 7 bases left between them. This CDR3 comprises 12 residues. Germline CDR1 is DFQATT and CDR2 is SNEGSKA (reference sequence). The CDR3 here is CSASQSGNTIYF. As DNA, the CDR3 is TGCAGTGCTAGCCAGTCCGGAAACACCATATATTTT.

The V gene is TRBV7-2, the J gene TRBJ1-1, with D possibly TRBD1 on 6 matching bases. Germline CDR1 is SGHTA and CDR2 is FQGNSA. There are 14 residues in the CDR3. V was shortened by 4 bases and J by 1 base, with 10 bases between the two germline ends. CDR3 in DNA: TGTGCCAGCAGCTACGACAGGTCGAACACTGAAGCTTTCTTT. It codes for CASSYDRSNTEAFF.

Only a few counts were recorded for this clonotype. The V and J genes are TRBV7-6 and TRBJ2-5; maybe TRBD2 (6 bases). Germline V gives CDR1 SGHVS, CDR2 FNYEAQ. Trimming cost V 5 bases and J 4 bases, with 11 bases left between them. The CDR3 runs 13 residues. CDR3 sequence: CASSKGLGETQYF. The CDR3 DNA reads TGTGCCAGCAGCAAGGGACTGGGAGAGACCCAGTACTTC.

In this sample, this clonotype turned up many times. This chain links TRBV7-2 with TRBJ1-6; no firm D call. Germline V gene lookup returns CDR1 SGHTA and CDR2 FQGNSA. The CDR3 sequence is 16 residues long. V was shortened by 3 bases and J by 8 bases, with 17 bases between the two germline ends. CDR3 in DNA: TGTGCCAGCAGCTTTTATCATAACCCTGGGGATTCACCCCTCCACTTT. Translating gives CASSFYHNPGDSPLHF.

This clonotype was recorded many times. The chain combines TRBV6-5 with TRBJ2-5; perhaps D is TRBD1 or TRBD2 (5 bases each). This CDR3 spans 16 amino acids. Looked up from germline, CDR1 is MNHEY and CDR2 is SVGAGI. V was clipped by 2 bases and J by 0 bases, with 13 bases between them. The CDR3 DNA follows: TGTGCCAGCAGTTACGTACTTGGGGACCACCAAGAGACCCAGTACTTC. This sequence encodes CASSYVLGDHQETQYF.

V gene TRBV5-1 combines with J gene TRBJ1-1; TRBD1 matches 8 bases. The J segment lost 1 base and the V segment lost 4 bases, leaving 3 bases of the junction unmatched. This CDR3 comprises 14 residues. The germline V gene encodes CDR1 SGHRS and CDR2 YFSETQ. Written as DNA, the CDR3 is TGCGCCAGCAGCATCGGACAGGGGAACACTGAAGCTTTCTTT. Its translation is CASSIGQGNTEAFF.

The gene calls are TRBV24-1 and TRBJ2-3; 11 nucleotides agree with TRBD2. V shed 9 bases and J 5 bases; nucleotides not matched to a gene: 3. There are 13 residues in the CDR3. Germline V CDR1 and CDR2: KGHDR, SFDVKD. The CDR3 bases are TGTGCCACCCGCCTAGCGGGGGGAGATACGCAGTATTTT. Residues: CATRLAGGDTQYF.

This clonotype was counted a few times. This chain joins TRBV5-5 and TRBJ2-1; D might be TRBD1 or TRBD2, each matching 5 bases. Per the germline V gene, CDR1 is SGHKS and CDR2 is YYEKEE (reference sequence). With 1 base removed from V and 6 bases from J, the gap between germline ends came to 14 bases. The CDR3 spans 15 residues. The CDR3 here is CASSLRGDPSNEQFF. CDR3 nucleotide sequence: TGTGCCAGCAGCTTGAGGGGAGATCCAAGCAATGAGCAGTTCTTC.

This clonotype occurred many times. CDR3 in DNA: TGCGCCAGCAGCTTGGCGCCCAGAAGCACAGATACGCAGTATTTT. It specifies CASSLAPRSTDTQYF. The V gene is TRBV5-1, the J gene TRBJ2-3; no clear D gene. V was trimmed by 0 bases and J by 0 bases, leaving 8 bases between them. The CDR3 totals 15 residues. CDR1 and CDR2 (germline): SGHRS, YFSETQ.